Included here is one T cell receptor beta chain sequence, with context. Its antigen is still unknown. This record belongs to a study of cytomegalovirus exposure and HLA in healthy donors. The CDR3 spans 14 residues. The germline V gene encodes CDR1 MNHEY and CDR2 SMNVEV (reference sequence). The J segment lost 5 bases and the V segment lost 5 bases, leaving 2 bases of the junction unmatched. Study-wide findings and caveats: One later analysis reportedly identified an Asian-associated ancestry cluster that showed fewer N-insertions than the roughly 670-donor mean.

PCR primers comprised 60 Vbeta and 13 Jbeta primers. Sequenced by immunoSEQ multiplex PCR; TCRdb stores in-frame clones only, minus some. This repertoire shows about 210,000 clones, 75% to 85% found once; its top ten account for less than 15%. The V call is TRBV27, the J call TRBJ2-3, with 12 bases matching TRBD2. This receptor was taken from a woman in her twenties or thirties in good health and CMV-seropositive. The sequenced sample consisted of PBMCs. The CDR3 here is CASSLGLAGDTQYF. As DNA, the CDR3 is TGTGCCAGCAGTCTGGGACTAGCGGGAGATACGCAGTATTTT.